Below are 17 T cell receptor beta chains sequenced from a single sample in a study of blood T cell repertoires in COVID-19. Libraries were prepared by immunoSEQ multiplex PCR; TCRdb keeps only in-frame clonotypes and omits some of them. Of over 85,000 clones listed, nearly 90% are singletons. Sequenced input: peripheral blood. Receptors originate from a man aged 50-60 years with active COVID-19.

V and J are TRBV6-5 and TRBJ1-2, with 7 bases aligning to TRBD1. The junction had 9 bases not matched to a gene; V was cut back by 5 bases and J by 6 bases. This CDR3 is built from 14 residues. Germline CDR1 MNHEY, CDR2 SVGAGI. The CDR3 loop reads CASSRDSFKDGYTF. The CDR3 DNA reads TGTGCCAGCAGTCGGGACAGCTTTAAGGATGGCTACACCTTC.

The gene calls are TRBV3-1 (or the pseudogene TRBV3-2) and TRBJ2-5; TRBD1 matches at 10 bases. The germline gives CDR1 LGHDT, CDR2 YNNKEL (reference sequence). CDR3 size: 17 residues. V lost 6 bases, J lost 0 bases, and 10 bases stayed unmatched. As DNA, the CDR3 is TGTGCCAGCAGTCCACGTCCCGGGACAGGGGACCAAGAGACCCAGTACTTC. Amino acids: CASSPRPGTGDQETQYF.

V and J are TRBV27 and TRBJ2-7, with TRBD2 matching over 7 bases. The ends lost 3 bases at V and 1 base at J; junction bases unmatched: 3. The CDR3 spans 14 residues. From germline, CDR1 is MNHEY and CDR2 SMNVEV (reference sequence). CDR3 sequence reads: CASSFWGGSYEQYF. CDR3 DNA sequence: TGTGCCAGCAGTTTTTGGGGAGGGTCCTACGAGCAGTACTTC.

This chain connects TRBV30 to TRBJ2-5; 11 nucleotides match TRBD2. CDR3 length: 16 residues. V dropped 4 bases and J dropped 5; count of bases not matched to a gene: 12. Germline-derived CDR1 and CDR2 are GTSNPN and SVGIG (reference sequence). DNA of the CDR3: TGTGCCTGGACCAAGACTAGCGGGGTATTATTGGAGACCCAGTACTTC. This sequence encodes CAWTKTSGVLLETQYF.

The chain joins TRBV7-8 to TRBJ2-1, with unresolved D. The ends were cut back, 3 bases at V and 2 bases at J, with 8 bases in the middle. Germline V CDR1 and CDR2: SGHVS, FQNEAQ. The CDR3 consists of 14 residues. The CDR3 DNA is TGTGCCAGCAGCTTTCTTAACACCTACAATGAGCAGTTCTTC. Residues: CASSFLNTYNEQFF. The variable domain in full, with the rest retrieved from reference TRBV7-8 and TRBJ2-1, is GAGVSQSPRYKVAKRGQDVALRCDPISGHVSLFWYQQALGQGPEFLTYFQNEAQLDKSGLPSDRFFAERPEGSVSTLKIQRTQQEDSAVYLCASSFLNTYNEQFFGPGTRLTVL.

The chain's CDR3 is CASSPGGRGETQYF. The CDR3 coding sequence is TGTGCCAGCTCACCTGGAGGGCGGGGAGAGACCCAGTACTTC. The chain links TRBV18 to TRBJ2-5, with D possibly being TRBD2 (6 bases). The CDR3 runs to 14 residues. V lost 3 bases and J lost 4, with 12 bases in between. Germline-derived CDR1 and CDR2 are KGHSH and LQKENI.

The chain carries TRBV7-8 and TRBJ1-5; TRBD1 might be the D (5 bases). Per the germline V gene, CDR1 is SGHVS and CDR2 is FQNEAQ. Trimming took off 1 base at V and 3 bases at J, with 7 bases between the two ends. The CDR3 totals 14 residues. The CDR3 region has the DNA TGTGCCAGCAGCTTAGGGGGCCTCAATCAGCCCCAGCATTTT. Translation gives CASSLGGLNQPQHF.

The chain couples TRBV6-1 to TRBJ1-2, with D perhaps TRBD1 (6 bases). The CDR3 totals 15 residues. Per germline, CDR1 MNHNS and CDR2 SASEGT. V shed 0 bases and J shed 4 bases, with 12 bases lying between them. The CDR3 nucleotides read TGTGCCAGCAGTGAAGCCCGGGGGGCGGGCTATGGCTACACCTTC. It is translated as CASSEARGAGYGYTF.

This sequence joins TRBV9 and TRBJ2-1, with 8 positions matching TRBD2. J was trimmed by 10 bases and V by 4 bases; bases with no gene match: 16. The germline gives CDR1 SGDLS, CDR2 YYNGEE. The CDR3 is 16 amino acids. Here the CDR3 reads CASSPAGSGGPGEQFF. The CDR3 region has the DNA TGTGCCAGCAGCCCAGCTGGGAGCGGGGGCCCTGGAGAGCAGTTCTTC.

In its sample, this clone was seen a few times. The chain links TRBV7-9 to TRBJ1-2, with unresolved D. The V gene lost 0 bases and the J gene lost 8 bases, with 19 bases spanning the gap. The CDR3 is 16 amino acids. Germline CDR1 is SEHNR and CDR2 is FQNEAQ (reference sequence). CDR3 sequence (DNA): TGTGCCAGCAGCTTAGCCGAACGGTCGGGTGGTGCGGGCTACACCTTC. Its translation: CASSLAERSGGAGYTF.

The CDR3 DNA is TGCGCCAGCAGCGACCGGGACTCGAACAATGAGCAGTTCTTC. Translating gives CASSDRDSNNEQFF. This chain connects TRBV5-1 to TRBJ2-1, with TRBD2 as a possible D gene (6 bases). This CDR3 is built from 14 residues. Trimming cost V 4 bases and J 5 bases, with 13 bases left between them. Germline CDR1 and CDR2: SGHRS and YFSETQ. Full variable domain (remainder filled in from reference TRBV5-1 and TRBJ2-1): KAGVTQTPRYLIKTRGQQVTLSCSPISGHRSVSWYQQTPGQGLQFLFEYFSETQRNKGNFPGRFSGRQFSNSRSEMNVSTLELGDSALYLCASSDRDSNNEQFFGPGTRLTVL.

This chain connects TRBV13 to TRBJ1-2; TRBD1 matches 9 bases. V lost 5 bases and J lost 0; bases outside the gene matches: 7. CDR1 is PRHDT, CDR2 FYEKMQ, per germline (reference sequence). The CDR3 runs 16 residues. CDR3 protein: CASSSRDREANYGYTF. The CDR3 nucleotides are TGTGCCAGCAGCAGCCGGGACAGGGAGGCTAACTATGGCTACACCTTC.

The chain employs TRBV6-1 and TRBJ1-1; TRBD1 aligns across 10 bases. Per germline, CDR1 MNHNS and CDR2 SASEGT. With V trimmed by 2 bases and J by 11 bases, 8 bases remained unmatched. This CDR3 comprises 14 residues. CDR3 residues: CASSERGQGMLAFF. Here the CDR3 DNA reads TGTGCCAGCAGTGAAAGGGGACAGGGGATGCTGGCTTTCTTT.

CDR3 sequence reads: CASSPGQGYQPQHF. CDR3 DNA sequence: TGTGCCAGCAGCCCGGGACAGGGGTACCAGCCCCAGCATTTT. The gene calls are TRBV7-2 and TRBJ1-5; 10 nucleotides match TRBD1. The CDR3 spans 14 residues. V trimming: 5 bases; J trimming: 7 bases; junction bases outside the gene matches: 5. Germline V gene data show CDR1 as SGHTA and CDR2 as FQGNSA.

Here the CDR3 reads CASSPPGLAGVDTQYF. In DNA, the CDR3 is TGTGCCAGCAGCCCCCCCGGACTAGCGGGAGTAGATACGCAGTATTTT. The chain is built from TRBV9 and TRBJ2-3; TRBD2 matches 13 bases. The CDR3 contains 16 residues. V shed 4 bases and J 5 bases; nucleotides not matched to a gene: 7. CDR1 is SGDLS, CDR2 YYNGEE, per germline.

The chain is built from TRBV5-6 and TRBJ2-2, with 11 bases aligning to TRBD1. Germline lookup yields CDR1 SGHDT and CDR2 YYEEEE. J was trimmed by 4 bases and V by 4 bases; bases with no gene match: 15. The CDR3 length is 19 residues. The CDR3 loop is CASSRLVFWTGGFTGELFF. CDR3 DNA: TGTGCCAGCAGCCGATTGGTCTTTTGGACAGGGGGCTTCACCGGGGAGCTGTTTTTT.

The chain is built from TRBV27 and TRBJ2-3; 9 positions match TRBD2. The CDR3 has 14 amino acids. V was pared by 8 bases and J by 6 bases, with 9 bases of the junction left unmatched. Germline assignment: CDR1 MNHEY and CDR2 SMNVEV (reference sequence). The CDR3 coding sequence is TGTGCCAGCTCGCGCGGGGGGGCAGCGGATACGCAGTATTTT. Residues: CASSRGGAADTQYF.